The clone carrying this T cell receptor beta chain was picked up one time. The data originate from a study of cytomegalovirus exposure and HLA in healthy donors. Primers included in the PCR were 60 Vbeta and 13 Jbeta primers. Here immunoSEQ multiplex PCR was the method, and the copy in TCRdb shows in-frame clones only, minus some. Of tens of thousands of clones listed, approximately 86% are singletons. The sequence came from a woman aged 40 to 50 in good health and CMV-seropositive. Sequencing used PBMCs.

For the CDR3, the DNA is TGTGCCAGCAGCTTTTATAGCGCCTACAATGAGCAGTTCTTC. It yields the protein CASSFYSAYNEQFF. The chain is built from TRBV5-6 and TRBJ2-1; tentatively, D is TRBD2 (5 bases). This CDR3 has 14 residues. CDR1 SGHDT and CDR2 YYEEEE come from the germline V gene. V dropped 2 bases and J dropped 2 bases, with 8 bases sitting between them.